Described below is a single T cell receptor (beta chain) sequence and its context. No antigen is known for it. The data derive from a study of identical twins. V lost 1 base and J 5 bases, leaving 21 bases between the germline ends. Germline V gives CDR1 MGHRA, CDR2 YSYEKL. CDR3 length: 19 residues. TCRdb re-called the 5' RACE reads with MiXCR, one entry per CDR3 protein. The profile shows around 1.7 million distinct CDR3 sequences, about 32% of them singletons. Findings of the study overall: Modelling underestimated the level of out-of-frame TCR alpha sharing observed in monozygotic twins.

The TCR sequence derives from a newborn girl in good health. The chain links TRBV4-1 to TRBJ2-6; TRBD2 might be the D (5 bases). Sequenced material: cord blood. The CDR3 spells CASSQGAVRISLRANVLTF. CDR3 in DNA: TGCGCCAGCAGCCAAGGAGCGGTCCGCATTAGTCTCCGGGCCAACGTCCTGACTTTC.